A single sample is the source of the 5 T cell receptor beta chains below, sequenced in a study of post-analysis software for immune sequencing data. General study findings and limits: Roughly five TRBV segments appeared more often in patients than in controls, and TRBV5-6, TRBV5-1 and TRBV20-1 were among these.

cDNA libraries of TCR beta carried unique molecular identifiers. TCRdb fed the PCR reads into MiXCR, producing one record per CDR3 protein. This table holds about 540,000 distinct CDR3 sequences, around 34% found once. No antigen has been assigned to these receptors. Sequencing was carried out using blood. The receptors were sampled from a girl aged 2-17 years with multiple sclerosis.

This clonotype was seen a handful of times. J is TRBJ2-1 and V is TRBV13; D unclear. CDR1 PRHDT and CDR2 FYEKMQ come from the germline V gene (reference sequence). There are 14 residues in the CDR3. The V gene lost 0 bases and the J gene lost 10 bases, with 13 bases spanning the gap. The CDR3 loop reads CASSLGVVPVEQFF. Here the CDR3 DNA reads TGTGCCAGCAGCTTAGGGGTAGTCCCGGTCGAGCAGTTCTTC.

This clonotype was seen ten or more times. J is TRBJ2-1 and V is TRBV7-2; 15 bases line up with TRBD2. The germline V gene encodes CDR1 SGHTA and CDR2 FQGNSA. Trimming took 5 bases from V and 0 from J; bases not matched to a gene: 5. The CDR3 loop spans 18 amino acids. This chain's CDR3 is CASSPGTSGGFSYNEQFF. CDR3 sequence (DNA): TGTGCCAGCAGCCCCGGGACTAGCGGGGGGTTCTCCTACAATGAGCAGTTCTTC.

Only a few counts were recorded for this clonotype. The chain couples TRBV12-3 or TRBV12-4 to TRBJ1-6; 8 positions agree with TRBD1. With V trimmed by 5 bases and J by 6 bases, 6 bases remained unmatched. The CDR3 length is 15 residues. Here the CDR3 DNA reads TGTGCCAGCAGTGCCGGACAGGGAAGTAATTCACCCCTCCACTTT. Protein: CASSAGQGSNSPLHF.

CDR3 sequence (DNA): TGCAGCTTCGGGGCCCTATCGGACACTGAAGCTTTCTTT. As protein: CSFGALSDTEAFF. The rearrangement uses TRBV29-1 and TRBJ1-1; D might be TRBD1 (5 bases). V lost 8 bases, J lost 3 bases, and 16 bases lay in between. CDR1 and CDR2 from the germline V gene are SQVTM and ANQGSEA. The CDR3 spans 13 residues.

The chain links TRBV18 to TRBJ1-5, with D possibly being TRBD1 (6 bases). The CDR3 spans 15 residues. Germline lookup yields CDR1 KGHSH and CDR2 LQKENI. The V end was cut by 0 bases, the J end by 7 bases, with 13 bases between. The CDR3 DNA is TGTGCCAGCTCACCACCAGGAGGGGGTAACCAGCCCCAGCATTTT. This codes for CASSPPGGGNQPQHF.